This T cell receptor (beta chain) was observed in a study of blood T cell repertoires in COVID-19. Whole-study context: Both acute and convalescent COVID-19 samples were obtained from the United States, Italy and Spain. T cells, B-cell-depleted T cells, or PBMCs provided the cDNA or gDNA that served as material.

In the original workflow: By means of reference gene primer amplification, nucleated cell counts were estimated. Here immunoSEQ multiplex PCR was the method, and the copy in TCRdb shows in-frame clones only, minus some. The D gene and trimming were derived from the DNA, and the V and J assignments and clone size from that table. The table lists about 170,000 clones, about 80% of them singletons. The germline gives CDR1 MNHEY, CDR2 SVGAGI. The V gene lost 5 bases and the J gene lost 4 bases, with 11 bases spanning the gap. This CDR3 comprises 14 residues. The gene calls are TRBV6-5 and TRBJ1-4; tentatively, D is TRBD1 (5 bases). Sequencing was done on a sample of peripheral blood. The sequence was collected from a man between 65 and 79 years old with active or convalescent COVID-19. CDR3 DNA sequence: TGTGCCAGCAGTCGGGCGGGGGGTAATGAAAAACTGTTTTTT. Translation: CASSRAGGNEKLFF.